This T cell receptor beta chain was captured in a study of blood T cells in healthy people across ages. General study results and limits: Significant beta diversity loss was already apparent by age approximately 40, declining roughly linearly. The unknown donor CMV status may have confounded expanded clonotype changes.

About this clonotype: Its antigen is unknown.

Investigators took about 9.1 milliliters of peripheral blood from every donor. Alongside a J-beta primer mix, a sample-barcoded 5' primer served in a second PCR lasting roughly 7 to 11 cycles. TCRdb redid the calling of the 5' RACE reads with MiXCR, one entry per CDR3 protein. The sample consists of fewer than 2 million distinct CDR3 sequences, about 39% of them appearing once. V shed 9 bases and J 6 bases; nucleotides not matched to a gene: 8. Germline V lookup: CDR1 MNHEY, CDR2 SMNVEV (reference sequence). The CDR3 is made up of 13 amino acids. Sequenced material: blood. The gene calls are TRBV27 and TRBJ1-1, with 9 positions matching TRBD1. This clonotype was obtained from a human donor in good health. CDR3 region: CASLDRGVSEAFF. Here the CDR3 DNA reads TGTGCCAGTCTGGACAGGGGTGTCTCTGAAGCTTTCTTT.